The T cell receptor beta chain described here comes from a study of T cells in Graves' hyperthyroidism and ophthalmopathy. Germline values: CDR1 SGHNT, CDR2 YYREEE (reference sequence). Germline trimming cut 3 bases from V and 4 bases from J; bases unmatched to any gene: 5. The CDR3 extends over 14 amino acids. Template material for amplifying TCR beta CDR3 regions consisted of RNA transcripts. The HTBI primer set was used in a first-round RT-PCR of the TCR CDR3. TCRdb re-analysed the multiplex PCR reads in MiXCR, keeping a single row per CDR3 protein. Altogether more than 350,000 distinct CDR3 sequences are present, nearly 15% being singletons, with the ten largest covering roughly a fifth.

The sequenced sample consisted of blood. This rearrangement joins TRBV5-4 to TRBJ2-3, with 7 bases that match TRBD2. This receptor was identified in a woman in her fifties or sixties with Graves' ophthalmopathy. The CDR3 nucleotides read TGTGCCAGCAGCTCCCCGGGGGGAGCAGATACGCAGTATTTT. It translates to CASSSPGGADTQYF.